This TCR beta chain stems from a study of beta chain features in type 1 diabetes. The CDR3 length is 16 residues. Germline lookup yields CDR1 SEHNR and CDR2 FQNEAQ (reference sequence). J lost 4 bases, V lost 6 bases, and 11 bases had no gene match. Expressed TCRB transcripts got sequenced, as all isolated RNA was reverse transcribed. Repertoires were generated with immunoSEQ multiplex PCR, while TCRdb's copy carries only in-frame clones and drops some. The data show about 290,000 clones, about 7.8% seen once. About this clone itself: Its target is unknown.

Findings and limits, study-wide: In type 1 diabetes patients, VDJ junctions had fewer insertions; deletions at these junctions were more frequent.

V gene TRBV7-9 combines with J gene TRBJ2-3; the match to TRBD1 covers 9 bases. The sequence was collected from a woman between 18 and 30 years old in good health. The sequencing input was central memory CD4+ T cells from blood. Here the CDR3 DNA reads TGTGCCAGCAGTTACGGACAGGGGTCCTATTCAGATACGCAGTATTTT. Protein: CASSYGQGSYSDTQYF.